Below are 29 T cell receptor beta chains sequenced from a single sample in a study of identical twins (dated by TCRdb to the mid-2010s). The receptor library was made with 5' RACE. The listed sequencing device is Illumina HiSeq 2000. TCRdb reprocessing: public reads trimmed at Q25 with fastp, clones called with MiXCR, in-frame beta chains kept. Each entry merges the rows of one CDR3 protein and shows their most common DNA and genes. The sample table contains 1.5 million to 2 million distinct CDR3 sequences; only one count was recorded for less than 40% of them. The ten largest clones add up to approximately 0.29% of the sample. Sequenced: cord blood. These receptors all come from a newborn girl in good health.

This rearrangement joins TRBV5-1 to TRBJ1-2; 10 bases line up with TRBD1. Germline loops: CDR1 SGHRS, CDR2 YFSETQ. V lost 7 bases to trimming and J lost 8 bases; unmatched junction nucleotides: 8. This CDR3 has 13 amino acids. The CDR3 DNA sequence: TGCGCCAGCGGTGCCGGGACAGGGGTGGGCTACACCTTC. Translating it yields CASGAGTGVGYTF.

The rearrangement uses TRBV20-1 and TRBJ2-4; 8 bases agree with TRBD1. The DNA matches TRBJ2-7 better at its end, which makes the J call doubtful. The CDR3 has 14 amino acids. The V gene's germline CDR1 is DFQATT and CDR2 SNEGSKA (reference sequence). The CDR3 here is CSAPRQGILYEQYF. The CDR3 nucleotides read TGCAGTGCTCCCAGACAGGGGATCCTCTACGAGCAGTACTTC.

The V call is TRBV5-1, the J call TRBJ2-4; no definite D call. The CDR3 totals 10 residues. V shed 4 bases and J shed 12 bases, with 8 bases lying between them. Germline V gene sequence: CDR1 SGHRS, CDR2 YFSETQ. The CDR3 region is CASSPTGQYF. DNA of the CDR3: TGCGCCAGCAGCCCGACCGGTCAGTACTTC.

This clonotype was counted a few times. This rearrangement joins TRBV7-9 to TRBJ1-6; D is possibly TRBD1 (6 bases). V lost 6 bases to trimming and J lost 1 base, with 19 bases between them. CDR1 and CDR2 from the germline V gene are SEHNR and FQNEAQ (reference sequence). The CDR3 extends over 18 amino acids. The CDR3 reads CASSQPGQRGSYNSPLHF. For the CDR3, the DNA is TGTGCCAGCAGTCAACCCGGACAGCGGGGGTCCTATAATTCACCCCTCCACTTT.

This clonotype has only a few counts. The V call is TRBV2, the J call TRBJ2-1; no definite D call. Germline V gene lookup returns CDR1 SNHLY and CDR2 FYNNEI. V was clipped by 4 bases and J by 8 bases, with 6 bases between them. CDR3 length equals 11 residues. The CDR3 nucleotides read TGTGCCAGCAGTGCCCTTGATGAGCAGTTCTTC. The encoded protein is CASSALDEQFF.

This chain connects TRBV10-3 to TRBJ2-1, with 8 bases that match TRBD2. The CDR3 has 15 residues. Germline-derived CDR1 and CDR2 are ENHRY and SYGVKD. The J segment lost 6 bases and the V segment lost 2 bases, leaving 6 bases of the junction unmatched. As DNA, the CDR3 is TGTGCCATCAGTGAGAGTGCGGGAGGAGGCAATGAGCAGTTCTTC. Amino acids: CAISESAGGGNEQFF.

This clonotype has only a few counts. The chain uses TRBV3-1 and TRBJ1-4; no definite D call. CDR3 length equals 13 residues. From germline, CDR1 is LGHDT and CDR2 YNNKEL (reference sequence). Trimming removed 8 bases at V and 2 bases at J, with 9 bases between. The CDR3 protein is CASRPTTNEKLFF. The CDR3 DNA reads TGTGCCAGCCGACCCACCACTAATGAAAAACTGTTTTTT.

V and J are TRBV6-2 or TRBV6-3 and TRBJ2-7; D gene unclear. This CDR3 has 16 amino acids. The V gene lost 6 bases and the J gene lost 1 base, with 19 bases spanning the gap. Germline V CDR1 and CDR2: MNHEY, SVGEGT. CDR3 loop: CASRDRLRPSSYEQYF. The CDR3 nucleotides are TGTGCCAGCAGGGATAGGCTCCGACCCTCTTCCTACGAGCAGTACTTC.

The V gene is TRBV27, the J gene TRBJ2-1; 7 bases map to TRBD1. V lost 3 bases to trimming and J lost 10 bases; unmatched junction nucleotides: 3. The germline V gene has CDR1 MNHEY and CDR2 SMNVEV (reference sequence). The CDR3 length is 12 residues. In nucleotides, the CDR3 is TGTGCCAGCAGTTTCCAGGACAGGGAGCAGTTCTTC. Translating it yields CASSFQDREQFF.

The chain carries TRBV10-3 and TRBJ1-1; possible D gene TRBD1, 5 bases. The CDR3 has 14 amino acids. Trimming stripped 4 bases from V and 4 bases from J, with 13 bases between. Germline assignment: CDR1 ENHRY and CDR2 SYGVKD. CDR3 nucleotides: TGTGCCATCAGTGGGGCCGGTACAGGCACTGAAGCTTTCTTT. Translation: CAISGAGTGTEAFF.

This clonotype was counted between two and nine times. V gene TRBV4-1 combines with J gene TRBJ2-3; 9 bases map to TRBD2. This CDR3 is 15 amino acids long. The V and J ends lost 5 bases and 6 bases, in that order; junction bases with no gene match: 9. Per germline, CDR1 MGHRA and CDR2 YSYEKL. CDR3 bases: TGCGCCAGCAGCTTAGCGGGGGCCCTCATGGATACGCAGTATTTT. Its protein product is CASSLAGALMDTQYF.

This clonotype has just a few counts. This CDR3 reads CASSVTRGGPESYEQYF. The CDR3 nucleotides read TGTGCCAGCAGTGTAACTCGCGGGGGGCCAGAATCCTACGAGCAGTACTTC. This chain uses TRBV2 with TRBJ2-7, with TRBD2 matching 8 bases. This CDR3 has 17 amino acids. From germline, CDR1 is SNHLY and CDR2 FYNNEI. The ends lost 4 bases at V and 1 base at J; junction bases unmatched: 12.

This clonotype was seen only a few times. The junction departs from germline at one end; a sequencing error may be responsible. This chain connects TRBV18 to TRBJ2-1; possibly TRBD1 or TRBD2 for D (5 bases each). The CDR3 loop spans 17 amino acids. CDR1 is KGHSH and CDR2 is LQKENI in the germline V gene. CDR3 bases: TGTGCCAGCTCACCAGGCATCCGGGACGGTCTGGGCAATGAGCGGTTCTTC. Its translation: CASSPGIRDGLGNERFF.

The chain combines TRBV25-1 with TRBJ2-1, with D tentatively TRBD1 or TRBD2 (5 bases each). The J call may be wrong; the DNA end is better matched by TRBJ2-7. The CDR3 is 15 amino acids. The V gene's germline CDR1 is MGHDK and CDR2 SYGVNS. CDR3 sequence (DNA): TGTGCCAGCACCGAGGGAACAGGCTCCTACAATGAGCAGTACTTC. Protein product: CASTEGTGSYNEQYF.

This clonotype was recorded a few times. V and J are TRBV7-9 and TRBJ1-1; D not certain. The V gene lost 3 bases and the J gene lost 4 bases, with 9 bases spanning the gap. Germline V lookup: CDR1 SEHNR, CDR2 FQNEAQ (reference sequence). This CDR3 contains 13 residues. The CDR3 loop reads CASSFKTSTEAFF. CDR3 DNA sequence: TGTGCCAGCAGCTTTAAAACGAGCACTGAAGCTTTCTTT.

About this clonotype itself: A much larger clone lies one base from this, so it may be a read error. The rearrangement joins TRBV6-2 or TRBV6-3 to TRBJ1-2; 8 bases map to TRBD1. CDR1 and CDR2 (germline): MNHEY, SVGEGT. The CDR3 runs to 12 residues. CDR3 sequence reads: CAGSRQGNGYTF. CDR3 DNA: TGTGCCGGCAGTCGACAGGGGAATGGCTACACCTTC.

There are a few counts of this clonotype. J is TRBJ1-2 and V is TRBV6-5; TRBD1 matches 7 bases. Germline V lookup: CDR1 MNHEY, CDR2 SVGAGI. V shed 0 bases and J 8 bases; nucleotides not matched to a gene: 9. The CDR3 has 15 amino acids. The chain's CDR3 is CASSYSIGTRGGYTF. The CDR3 DNA is TGTGCCAGCAGTTACTCGATCGGGACCAGGGGGGGCTACACCTTC.

As DNA, the CDR3 is TGTGCCACCGGACTAGCGGGAGGGCCAGATACGCAGTATTTT. It translates to CATGLAGGPDTQYF. This rearrangement joins TRBV10-3 to TRBJ2-3; 15 bases align to TRBD2. The length of the CDR3 is 14 residues. CDR1 is ENHRY and CDR2 is SYGVKD in the germline V gene. J gave up 4 bases and V 10 bases, and 3 bases lay outside the gene matches.

This clonotype was seen repeatedly, ten times or more. The junction differs from germline at one of its ends, possibly a read error. V gene TRBV5-1 combines with J gene TRBJ2-3; D remains unclear. Germline CDR1 SGHRS, CDR2 YFSETQ. CDR3 length: 14 amino acids. CDR3 nucleotides: TGTGCCAGCAGCTTAGAGATAAGCACAGATACGCAGTATTTT. Protein sequence: CASSLEISTDTQYF.

The V call is TRBV19, the J call TRBJ1-1, with 10 bases lining up with TRBD1. This CDR3 is built from 14 residues. J lost 5 bases, V lost 6 bases, and 6 bases had no gene match. Germline assignment: CDR1 LNHDA and CDR2 SQIVND (reference sequence). The CDR3 sequence is CASSSTGGGTEAFF. For the CDR3, the DNA is TGTGCCAGTAGCTCGACAGGGGGCGGGACTGAAGCTTTCTTT.

V gene TRBV12-3 or TRBV12-4 combines with J gene TRBJ2-2; no definite D call. This CDR3 has 12 amino acids. The V gene lost 5 bases and the J gene lost 7 bases, with 8 bases spanning the gap. CDR3 sequence: CASSNQDGELFF. CDR3 sequence (DNA): TGTGCCAGCAGTAATCAAGACGGGGAGCTGTTTTTT.

The chain couples TRBV20-1 to TRBJ1-4; perhaps TRBD1 as D (5 bases). V was trimmed by 8 bases and J by 5 bases, leaving 12 bases between them. CDR3 size: 12 residues. Germline V gene sequence: CDR1 DFQATT, CDR2 SNEGSKA (reference sequence). CDR3 sequence (DNA): TGCAGTCCCGCCGGGGGGAATGAAAAACTGTTTTTT. Amino acids: CSPAGGNEKLFF.

This clonotype was picked up many times. The chain has TRBV5-1 and TRBJ2-1; D remains unclear. The CDR3 extends over 14 amino acids. Germline CDR1 is SGHRS and CDR2 is YFSETQ. Trimming stripped 0 bases from V and 8 bases from J, with 12 bases between. The CDR3 DNA reads TGCGCCAGCAGCTTGGAAGGGCGCGACGATGAGCAGTTCTTC. Translation gives CASSLEGRDDEQFF.

This chain uses TRBV4-1 with TRBJ2-3, with TRBD2 as a possible D gene (5 bases). Trimming removed 5 bases from V and 2 bases from J, with 14 bases in between. The CDR3 extends over 15 amino acids. CDR1 MGHRA and CDR2 YSYEKL come from the germline V gene. The CDR3 region has the DNA TGCGCCAGCAGCGCCGGGATTAGCATCACAGATACGCAGTATTTT. As protein: CASSAGISITDTQYF.

The J gene is TRBJ2-7, the V gene TRBV20-1; D is uncertain. Germline values: CDR1 DFQATT, CDR2 SNEGSKA (reference sequence). This CDR3 has 11 amino acids. Between the trimmed V and J ends, which lost 6 bases and 3 bases, there was a span of 9 bases. The CDR3 DNA is TGCAGTGCGATCTCACTCTACGAGCAGTACTTC. Translated: CSAISLYEQYF.

This clonotype occurred a few times. The rearrangement links TRBV5-4 to TRBJ1-4; 10 nucleotides align to TRBD1. The germline CDR1 and CDR2 sequences are SGHNT and YYREEE (reference sequence). Trimming cost V 4 bases and J 4 bases; bases outside gene matches: 4. The CDR3 runs to 15 residues. The CDR3 spells CASSPGDRGNEKLFF. The CDR3 DNA reads TGTGCCAGCAGCCCCGGGGACAGGGGTAATGAAAAACTGTTTTTT.

The chain combines TRBV6-2 or TRBV6-3 with TRBJ2-7, with a possible D match to TRBD2 (5 bases). This CDR3 has 14 residues. CDR1 and CDR2 (germline): MNHEY, SVGEGT. V dropped 2 bases and J dropped 0 bases, with 8 bases sitting between them. CDR3 sequence: CASSYEGRSYEQYF. CDR3 DNA sequence: TGTGCCAGCAGTTACGAGGGTCGCTCCTACGAGCAGTACTTC.

The CDR3 nucleotides are TGTGCCAGCTTCCCAAGGGCCCCGTATGGCTACACCTTC. Protein: CASFPRAPYGYTF. The V call is TRBV28, the J call TRBJ1-2, with no clear D. The V and J ends lost 8 bases and 5 bases respectively, with 15 bases between them. CDR3 length: 13 residues. In germline, CDR1 is MDHEN, CDR2 SYDVKM.

This clonotype was recorded many times. The chain joins TRBV7-2 to TRBJ2-3; D gene uncertain. The CDR3 covers 14 residues. V dropped 7 bases and J dropped 0 bases, with 11 bases sitting between them. In germline, CDR1 is SGHTA, CDR2 FQGNSA. The CDR3: CASTLLGSTDTQYF. The CDR3 DNA reads as TGTGCCAGCACCCTATTAGGCAGCACAGATACGCAGTATTTT.